A single count supports the clone carrying this TCR beta chain. Germline V CDR1 and CDR2: LGHDT, YNNKEL (reference sequence). This CDR3 is 12 amino acids long. Between the trimmed V and J ends, which lost 8 bases and 4 bases, there was a span of 9 bases. The record originates from a study of blood T cell repertoires in COVID-19. Study-level background: From the United States, Italy and Spain came samples of acute and convalescent COVID-19. The cDNA or gDNA used as material had been derived from T cells, B-cell-depleted T cells, or PBMCs.

Authors' analysis steps: By means of reference gene primer amplification, nucleated cell counts were estimated. TCRdb keeps only in-frame clones here, not all; method: immunoSEQ multiplex PCR. Clonal size and the V and J genes are those of that table, whereas D and trimming came from the DNA. The sample contains roughly 280,000 clones, 84% of which appear only once. The TCR sequence derives from a man between 60 and 70 years old with acute or convalescent COVID-19. V usage is TRBV3-1 (or the pseudogene TRBV3-2) and J usage is TRBJ1-3, with D hard to call. Specimen: peripheral blood. The CDR3 spells CASGPVGNTIYF. CDR3 in DNA: TGTGCCAGCGGCCCCGTGGGAAACACCATATATTTT.